The 15 T cell receptor beta chains presented below share a single source sample, sequenced in a study of persistence of HIV-infected CD4 T cells. The libraries were made with immunoSEQ version 4 in survey mode. Using immunoSEQ multiplex PCR, the repertoire was profiled, and TCRdb retains in-frame clones only, with some absent. Of about 45,000 clones in the sample, around 90% were seen once. Antigens of these TCRs are unknown. Nonspecific anti-CD3/anti-CD28 bead stimulation represents the broad CD4+ T cell repertoire. CD4+ T cells upregulating both CD40 ligand and CD69 were sorted as responding cells. The source was CD4+ T cells sorted from PBMCs after approximately 19-hour stimulation, collected from a patient who received antiretroviral therapy. All receptors derive from an adult woman with HIV who was CMV-seropositive.

The chain recombines TRBV19 with TRBJ1-3, with TRBD1 identical over 7 bases. The CDR3 has 15 residues. V lost 6 bases and J lost 3; bases outside the gene matches: 8. CDR1 and CDR2 (germline): LNHDA, SQIVND (reference sequence). The CDR3 DNA is TGTGCCAGTAGCCGACAGGGAATTGATGGAAACACCATATATTTT. Encoded protein: CASSRQGIDGNTIYF.

J is TRBJ2-7 and V is TRBV29-1, with unresolved D. The germline V and J ends were trimmed by 4 bases and 0 bases, with 7 bases remaining between them. The CDR3 is 12 residues long. Germline V CDR1 and CDR2: SQVTM, ANQGSEA. CDR3 residues: CSVVRSSYEQYF. Written as DNA, the CDR3 is TGCAGCGTTGTCCGGAGCTCCTACGAGCAGTACTTC.

The genes are TRBV10-1 and TRBJ2-5, with D perhaps matching TRBD2 (5 bases). This CDR3 is 13 amino acids long. Germline V CDR1 and CDR2: WNHNN, SYGVQD (reference sequence). Trimming cost V 5 bases and J 5 bases, with 12 bases left between them. The CDR3 protein is CASSPRPGETQYF. As DNA, the CDR3 is TGCGCCAGCAGTCCCCGCCCGGGGGAGACCCAGTACTTC.

This clone came up a few times. The J gene is TRBJ1-6, the V gene TRBV30; the D is unclear. This CDR3 region has 14 residues. Trimming shortened V by 4 bases and J by 5 bases, and 12 bases separated the two germline ends. Germline loops: CDR1 GTSNPN, CDR2 SVGIG (reference sequence). DNA of the CDR3: TGTGCCTGGATTGGGCAGTCGAATAATTCACCCCTCCACTTT. Protein: CAWIGQSNNSPLHF. The full variable domain, rest sourced from reference TRBV30 and TRBJ1-6, is SQTIHQWPATLVQPVGSPLSLECTVEGTSNPNLYWYRQAAGRGLQLLFYSVGIGQISSEVPQNLSASRPQDRQFILSSKKLLLSDSGFYLCAWIGQSNNSPLHFGNGTRLTVT.

The rearrangement uses TRBV5-5 and TRBJ2-7, with 8 bases fitting TRBD1. The CDR3 runs 15 residues. Germline values: CDR1 SGHKS, CDR2 YYEKEE (reference sequence). The junction had 6 bases not matched to a gene; V was cut back by 0 bases and J by 4 bases. CDR3 residues: CASSLGGTGGYEQYF. CDR3 DNA sequence: TGTGCCAGCAGCTTGGGAGGGACAGGCGGTTACGAGCAGTACTTC.

The chain uses TRBV25-1 and TRBJ2-7; D remains unclear. Between the trimmed V and J ends, which lost 4 bases and 1 base, there was a span of 2 bases. The CDR3 covers 11 residues. Germline loops: CDR1 MGHDK, CDR2 SYGVNS. CDR3 amino acids: CASSASYEQYF. DNA for the CDR3: TGTGCCAGCAGTGCGTCCTACGAGCAGTACTTC.

The chain has TRBV10-1 and TRBJ2-5; 8 bases are a match to TRBD1. CDR3 length: 15 residues. V dropped 2 bases and J dropped 5; count of bases not matched to a gene: 7. Germline CDR1 and CDR2: WNHNN and SYGVQD (reference sequence). In DNA form, the CDR3 reads TGCGCCAGCAGTGAGGACAGGGGCGCGTCGGAGACCCAGTACTTC. It translates to CASSEDRGASETQYF.

V is TRBV6-5 and J is TRBJ2-4; TRBD1 aligns across 12 bases. Germline CDR1 is MNHEY and CDR2 is SVGAGI. After removal of 6 bases from V and 7 bases from J, the junction contained 4 bases not matched to a gene. The CDR3 is 14 amino acids. CDR3 DNA: TGTGCCAGCAGGGGACAGGGGGCTGGGAACATTCAGTACTTC. Protein: CASRGQGAGNIQYF.

This rearrangement joins TRBV5-1 to TRBJ2-7; TRBD2 aligns across 10 bases. V lost 1 base to trimming and J lost 0 bases; unmatched junction nucleotides: 4. The CDR3 is made up of 16 amino acids. Germline V lookup: CDR1 SGHRS, CDR2 YFSETQ. CDR3 bases: TGCGCCAGCAGCTTGAACCCTAGCGGGAGCTCCTACGAGCAGTACTTC. Translated: CASSLNPSGSSYEQYF.

The rearrangement uses TRBV12-5 and TRBJ2-1, with TRBD1 matching 7 bases. CDR3 length equals 13 residues. The V gene end was trimmed by 4 bases and the J gene end by 9 bases; junction bases not matched to a gene: 6. Germline V lookup: CDR1 LGHNT, CDR2 FRNRAP. CDR3 protein: CASGSLGTAEQFF. CDR3 DNA: TGTGCTAGTGGTTCCCTAGGGACAGCTGAGCAGTTCTTC.

V and J are TRBV27 and TRBJ2-1; TRBD2 aligns across 7 bases. The CDR3 runs to 15 residues. CDR1 is MNHEY and CDR2 is SMNVEV in the germline V gene (reference sequence). V lost 6 bases to trimming and J lost 3 bases; unmatched junction nucleotides: 8. CDR3 loop: CASSSEWDYYNEQFF. The DNA for the CDR3 is TGTGCCAGCAGCAGCGAGTGGGACTACTACAATGAGCAGTTCTTC.

This clone is a singleton in its sample. The chain joins TRBV5-8 to TRBJ2-1; 8 nucleotides line up with TRBD2. Germline trimming cut 4 bases from V and 9 bases from J; bases unmatched to any gene: 6. CDR3 length equals 13 residues. CDR1 and CDR2 (germline): SGHTS, YDEGEE. In DNA form, the CDR3 reads TGTGCCAGCAGCAAGCGGGGGCCGGGTGAGCAGTTCTTC. Its protein product is CASSKRGPGEQFF.

The chain links TRBV7-9 to TRBJ1-1; D gene ambiguous. CDR3 length equals 15 residues. Germline values: CDR1 SEHNR, CDR2 FQNEAQ (reference sequence). V lost 5 bases and J lost 3, with 16 bases in between. Here the CDR3 DNA reads TGTGCCAGCAGCACCTTAGCACATGGGGACACTGAAGCTTTCTTT. Translation: CASSTLAHGDTEAFF.

The rearrangement links TRBV7-8 to TRBJ1-4; D unclear. Germline V CDR1 and CDR2: SGHVS, FQNEAQ. The length of the CDR3 is 15 residues. Trimming pared 1 base from V and 4 bases from J, leaving 10 bases between. CDR3 in DNA: TGTGCCAGCAGCTTAGTACGGGCTAGTAATGAAAAACTGTTTTTT. This gives the protein CASSLVRASNEKLFF.

The chain employs TRBV24-1 and TRBJ1-1; D remains ambiguous. The CDR3 runs to 14 residues. The V end was cut by 2 bases, the J end by 5 bases, with 11 bases between. CDR1 and CDR2 from the germline V gene are KGHDR and SFDVKD. The CDR3 region is CATSDSGRGTEAFF. The CDR3 nucleotides read TGTGCCACCAGTGATTCGGGCCGAGGGACTGAAGCTTTCTTT.